Listed here are 8 T cell receptor beta chains from one sample, sequenced in a study of vaccination and CD4 T cells after COVID-19. The Oncomine TCR Beta short-read assay sequenced DNA from cultured CD4+ T cells. Investigators obtained genomic DNA by extraction from cultured CD4+ T cells. TCRdb redid the calling of the PCR reads with MiXCR, one entry per CDR3 protein. Of roughly 8,000 distinct CDR3 sequences listed, 25% to 35% were seen once; the top ten hold about 13%. Treatment: approximately 11-day PBMC culture with coronavirus spike peptide pools or control peptides (ViraFEST assay). Pre-COVID-19 pandemic sampling (2011-2018) yielded the unexposed donor's CD4+ T cells. Their antigens remain unidentified. The source material was CD4+ T cells from blood, cultured in vitro. The receptors stem from a human donor in good health.

The chain is built from TRBV7-3 and TRBJ2-2; either TRBD1 or TRBD2 may fit D (7 bases each). CDR3 length: 14 residues. CDR1 and CDR2 (germline): SGHTA, FQGTGA. V was cut by 5 bases and J by 7 bases, with 14 bases left in between. Written as DNA, the CDR3 is TGTGCCAGCAGCCCCCAGGGGGGGGACGGGGAGCTGTTTTTT. It specifies CASSPQGGDGELFF.

This clonotype showed up just a few times. V is TRBV20-1 and J is TRBJ2-1, with 14 bases fitting TRBD2. The CDR3 totals 17 residues. The V gene's germline CDR1 is DFQATT and CDR2 SNEGSKA (reference sequence). The V gene end was trimmed by 0 bases and the J gene end by 6 bases; junction bases not matched to a gene: 7. This chain's CDR3 is CSARDGTSGRLLNEQFF. The DNA of the CDR3 is TGCAGTGCTAGAGATGGGACTAGCGGGAGACTACTCAATGAGCAGTTCTTC.

The chain employs TRBV18 and TRBJ2-3; the D gene is possibly TRBD1 (6 bases). The V end was cut by 3 bases, the J end by 6 bases, with 10 bases between. The germline V gene encodes CDR1 KGHSH and CDR2 LQKENI. The CDR3 runs 13 residues. Here the CDR3 DNA reads TGTGCCAGCTCACCCCTCGGACAGGATACGCAGTATTTT. Translating gives CASSPLGQDTQYF. Using reference TRBV18 and TRBJ2-3 for the parts outside the CDR3, the full variable domain is NAGVMQNPRHLVRRRGQEARLRCSPMKGHSHVYWYRQLPEEGLKFMVYLQKENIIDESGMPKERFSAEFPKEGPSILRIQQVVRGDSAAYFCASSPLGQDTQYFGPGTRLTVL.

This clonotype was detected only a few times. The chain carries TRBV19 and TRBJ1-6; 9 nucleotides line up with TRBD1. CDR1 is LNHDA and CDR2 is SQIVND in the germline V gene (reference sequence). With V trimmed by 5 bases and J by 6 bases, 2 bases remained unmatched. CDR3 length: 14 residues. This CDR3 is CASSLDRGNSPLHF. The CDR3 DNA reads as TGTGCCAGTAGTTTGGACAGGGGTAATTCACCCCTCCACTTT.

The chain carries TRBV6-2 or TRBV6-3 and TRBJ1-1; D gene uncertain. The CDR3 totals 13 residues. Germline V gene lookup returns CDR1 MNHEY and CDR2 SVGEGT. V was shortened by 1 base and J by 2 bases, with 5 bases between the two germline ends. The CDR3 DNA reads TGTGCCAGCAGTTACTTGGACAACACTGAAGCTTTCTTT. Its protein product is CASSYLDNTEAFF.

The chain employs TRBV6-1 and TRBJ2-1, with 15 bases aligning to TRBD2. V shed 4 bases, J shed 3 bases, and the junction held 7 bases outside the gene matches. The germline V gene has CDR1 MNHNS and CDR2 SASEGT. This CDR3 has 18 amino acids. DNA for the CDR3: TGTGCCAGCAGTGCCGGACTAGCGGGAGGGCCGCACTACAATGAGCAGTTCTTC. As protein: CASSAGLAGGPHYNEQFF.

V usage is TRBV20-1 and J usage is TRBJ2-5, with TRBD2 matching over 9 bases. After removal of 6 bases from V and 5 bases from J, the junction contained 19 bases not matched to a gene. The CDR3 spans 17 residues. The germline CDR1 and CDR2 sequences are DFQATT and SNEGSKA (reference sequence). The CDR3 nucleotides are TGCAGTGCCAAGAGAGCAGGAATAGCGGGAGAGGTTGAGACCCAGTACTTC. Translating it yields CSAKRAGIAGEVETQYF.

The CDR3, as DNA: TGTGCCATCAGTCCTGTCAGGGGGGACAATGAGCAGTTCTTC. This sequence encodes CAISPVRGDNEQFF. This chain links TRBV10-3 with TRBJ2-1; maybe TRBD1 (7 bases). The ends were cut back, 5 bases at V and 5 bases at J, with 13 bases in the middle. Germline V gene sequence: CDR1 ENHRY, CDR2 SYGVKD. CDR3 size: 14 residues.